This T cell receptor beta chain was sequenced in a study of cytomegalovirus exposure and HLA in healthy donors. The study's findings and limits: The authors listed approximately 150 TCR beta chains as cytomegalovirus-associated. According to a later analysis, TCR clusters from the first cohort tended to co-occur in the 120 or so validation repertoires. The classifier, whose performance was assessed in both the original and validation cohorts, reportedly diagnosed cytomegalovirus status with high specificity and sensitivity.

About this clone itself: Its antigen remains unidentified.

CDR3 length: 20 residues. Trimming at V came to 1 base and at J to 7 bases, leaving 23 bases not matched to a gene. Germline loops: CDR1 SGHNT, CDR2 YYREEE (reference sequence). The study drew the donors from its approximately 110-subject validation cohort, separate from the roughly 700-subject first cohort. This table comes from immunoSEQ multiplex PCR, and its TCRdb copy is limited to in-frame clones, with some not included. The sample has about 73,000 clones, approximately 90% seen once. This chain links TRBV5-4 with TRBJ2-5, with 9 bases lining up with TRBD2. The receptor comes from a young woman in good health and CMV-seropositive. Sequenced material: PBMCs. CDR3 region: CASSLTARTGRAGGLVTQYF. CDR3 nucleotides: TGTGCCAGCAGCTTGACCGCCCGAACGGGTCGGGCGGGGGGGCTGGTGACCCAGTACTTC.